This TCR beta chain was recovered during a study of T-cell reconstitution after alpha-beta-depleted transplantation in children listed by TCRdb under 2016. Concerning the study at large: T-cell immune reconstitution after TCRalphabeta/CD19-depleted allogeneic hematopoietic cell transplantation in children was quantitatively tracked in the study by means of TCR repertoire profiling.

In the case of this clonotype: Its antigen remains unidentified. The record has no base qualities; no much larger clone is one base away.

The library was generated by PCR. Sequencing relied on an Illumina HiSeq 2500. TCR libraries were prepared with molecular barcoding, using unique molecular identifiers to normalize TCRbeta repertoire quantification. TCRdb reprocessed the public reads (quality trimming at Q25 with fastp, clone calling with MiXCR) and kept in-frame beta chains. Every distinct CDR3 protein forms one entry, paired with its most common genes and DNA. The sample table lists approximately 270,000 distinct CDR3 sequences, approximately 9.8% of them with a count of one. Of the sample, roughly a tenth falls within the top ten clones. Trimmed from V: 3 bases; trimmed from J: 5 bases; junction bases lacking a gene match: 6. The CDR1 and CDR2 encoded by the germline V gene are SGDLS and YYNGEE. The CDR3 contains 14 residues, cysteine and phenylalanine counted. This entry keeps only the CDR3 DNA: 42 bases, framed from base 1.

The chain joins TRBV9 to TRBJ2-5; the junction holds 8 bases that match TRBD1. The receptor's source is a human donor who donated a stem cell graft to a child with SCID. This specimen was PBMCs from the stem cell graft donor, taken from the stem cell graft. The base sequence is TGTGCCAGCAGCGCGGACAGGGTGCGGGAGACCCAGTACTTC. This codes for CASSADRVRETQYF.